The 3 T cell receptor beta chains presented below share a single source sample, sequenced in a study of human T cells and chemical hapten exposure. Time point indicated: patch test 2, 6 weeks after DPC sensitization. The treatment was: therapeutic diphenylcyclopropenone sensitization with weekly scalp DPC. A single record per CDR3 protein comes from TCRdb applying MiXCR to the RACE reads. Here the sample spans 110,000 to 150,000 distinct CDR3 sequences, approximately 12% being singletons. The source material was whole blood, sampled in connection with sensitization to the hapten diphenylcyclopropenone (DPC). The receptors originated from a woman between 45 and 65 years old with alopecia areata. Some clones in this sample may be carry-over from other donors' samples.

This clonotype was counted only a few times. The chain carries TRBV14 and TRBJ1-1; a possible D gene is TRBD1 (6 bases). The CDR3 extends over 13 amino acids. The V gene's germline CDR1 is SGHDN and CDR2 FVKESK. Trimming left V 9 bases short and J 4 bases short, with 15 bases between. CDR3 DNA sequence: TGTGCCAGTCGAAGCGGGGGGCTCACTGAAGCTTTCTTT. This translates into CASRSGGLTEAFF. The entire variable domain, with the rest obtained from reference TRBV14 and TRBJ1-1, is as follows: EAGVTQFPSHSVIEKGQTVTLRCDPISGHDNLYWYRRVMGKEIKFLLHFVKESKQDESGMPNNRFLAERTGGTYSTLKVQPAELEDSGVYFCASRSGGLTEAFFGQGTRLTVV.

The genes are TRBV29-1 and TRBJ2-1, with 8 nucleotides matching TRBD2. CDR3 size: 14 residues. Trimming at V came to 1 base and at J to 10 bases, leaving 9 bases not matched to a gene. CDR1 and CDR2 (germline): SQVTM, ANQGSEA. The CDR3 protein is CSVEVIVAGNEQFF. CDR3 DNA sequence: TGCAGCGTTGAAGTTATCGTAGCGGGAAACGAGCAGTTCTTC.

This clonotype was picked up many times. The rearrangement joins TRBV6-1 to TRBJ2-3; 13 bases fit TRBD2. The CDR3 extends over 15 amino acids. The V gene's germline CDR1 is MNHNS and CDR2 SASEGT. V lost 7 bases, J lost 2 bases, and 3 bases stayed unmatched. As DNA, the CDR3 is TGTGCCAGCATGGGACTAGCGGGACCCACAGATACGCAGTATTTT. Encoded protein: CASMGLAGPTDTQYF.